This T cell receptor beta chain was identified during a study of blood T cells in healthy people across ages. A second PCR, run for about 7 to 11 cycles, used a sample-barcoded 5' primer plus a J-beta primer mix. TCRdb reprocessed the 5' RACE reads with MiXCR, giving one entry per CDR3 protein. The sample has about 1.6 million distinct CDR3 sequences; around 36% are singletons. Per sample, at least 6 micrograms of total RNA were extracted. The CDR3 is made up of 17 amino acids. V gave up 5 bases and J gave up 0 bases, with 18 bases separating them. Looked up from germline, CDR1 is SGHTA and CDR2 is FQGTGA.

Input material: blood. This rearrangement joins TRBV7-3 to TRBJ2-3; D gene ambiguous. This clonotype was obtained from a woman aged 25-40 years in good health. The CDR3 DNA reads TGTGCCAGCAGCCCCAAACCTATAGCTACTAGCACAGATACGCAGTATTTT. Amino acids: CASSPKPIATSTDTQYF. Filled out from reference TRBV7-3 and TRBJ2-3, the complete variable domain reads GAGVSQTPSNKVTEKGKYVELRCDPISGHTALYWYRQSLGQGPEFLIYFQGTGAADDSGLPNDRFFAVRPEGSVSTLKIQRTERGDSAVYLCASSPKPIATSTDTQYFGPGTRLTVL.